What follows are 15 T cell receptor beta chains derived from one specimen sequenced in a study of blood T cell repertoires in COVID-19 (dated by TCRdb to 2018 to 2021). The library came from the immunoSEQ multiplex PCR assay. TCRdb's version of the immuneACCESS table is confined to in-frame rearrangements and falls short of the full clone set. An unresolved V gene accounts for under half of the shortfall where checked; the remainder is of unknown origin. The sample table shows about 230,000 clones, and 70% to 90% are seen once. Jointly, the top ten make up approximately 2.5% of the sample. The specimen sequenced was peripheral blood. The receptor set was obtained from a woman in her 70s with active or convalescent COVID-19.

V gene TRBV15 combines with J gene TRBJ2-3, with a weak D call TRBD1 (6 bases). V lost 0 bases to trimming and J lost 0 bases, with 10 bases between them. This CDR3 spans 16 amino acids. Germline CDR1 LNHNV, CDR2 YYDKDF (reference sequence). CDR3 nucleotides: TGTGCCACCAGCAGAGACCTACAGGGTAGCACAGATACGCAGTATTTT. It translates to CATSRDLQGSTDTQYF.

The rearrangement joins TRBV19 to TRBJ2-2; the match to TRBD1 covers 8 bases. The CDR3 length is 15 residues. Germline loops: CDR1 LNHDA, CDR2 SQIVND (reference sequence). J was trimmed by 4 bases and V by 7 bases; bases with no gene match: 8. CDR3 in DNA: TGTGCCAGTATCCCCAGGGGGCGCGGCACCGGGGAGCTGTTTTTT. Translation gives CASIPRGRGTGELFF.

V and J are TRBV18 and TRBJ2-7, with D perhaps TRBD2 (5 bases). Germline CDR1 reads KGHSH; CDR2 reads LQKENI. This CDR3 spans 15 amino acids. V lost 4 bases and J lost 4, with 17 bases in between. CDR3 in DNA: TGTGCCAGCTCACTGGCGAGAGGGATCGGGTACGAGCAGTACTTC. Amino acid sequence: CASSLARGIGYEQYF.

The chain is built from TRBV6-2 or TRBV6-3 and TRBJ1-1; TRBD1 might be the D (5 bases). CDR1 is MNHEY and CDR2 is SVGEGT in the germline V gene. V shed 6 bases and J shed 1 base, with 9 bases lying between them. The CDR3 runs to 13 residues. In DNA, the CDR3 is TGTGCCAGCAGCCGACAGTCGAACACTGAAGCTTTCTTT. Its protein product is CASSRQSNTEAFF.

This sequence joins TRBV20-1 and TRBJ2-7; 16 nucleotides line up with TRBD2. Germline trimming cut 3 bases from V and 4 bases from J; bases unmatched to any gene: 12. CDR3 size: 18 residues. The V gene's germline CDR1 is DFQATT and CDR2 SNEGSKA (reference sequence). CDR3 sequence: CSASAGTSGGADRYEQYF. In DNA, the CDR3 is TGCAGTGCTAGTGCCGGGACTAGCGGGGGGGCAGATAGGTACGAGCAGTACTTC.

The rearrangement joins TRBV6-6 to TRBJ2-1; D might be TRBD1 (6 bases). The ends were cut back, 8 bases at V and 11 bases at J, with 22 bases in the middle. This CDR3 is 14 amino acids long. Germline CDR1 MNHNY, CDR2 SVGAGI (reference sequence). The CDR3 nucleotides are TGTGCCAGCGGCGATGGGGACACACTCAGCAAGCAGTTCTTC. It codes for CASGDGDTLSKQFF.

This clone was seen repeatedly, ten times or more. The rearrangement links TRBV5-1 to TRBJ1-1, with D possibly matching TRBD1 (5 bases). The CDR3 length is 13 residues. Looked up from germline, CDR1 is SGHRS and CDR2 is YFSETQ. V lost 2 bases to trimming and J lost 3 bases, with 8 bases between them. The CDR3 sequence is CASSLQEYTEAFF. DNA of the CDR3: TGCGCCAGCAGCTTACAGGAGTACACTGAAGCTTTCTTT.

This rearrangement joins TRBV11-2 to TRBJ2-1, with D maybe TRBD1 (6 bases). This CDR3 is built from 15 residues. Germline V CDR1 and CDR2: SGHAT, FQNNGV. The germline V and J ends were trimmed by 3 bases and 2 bases, with 11 bases remaining between them. The CDR3 coding sequence is TGTGCCAGCAGCTTTACAGGGCGAACCTACAATGAGCAGTTCTTC. The encoded protein is CASSFTGRTYNEQFF. Complete variable domain (other parts from reference TRBV11-2 and TRBJ2-1): EAGVAQSPRYKIIEKRQSVAFWCNPISGHATLYWYQQILGQGPKLLIQFQNNGVVDDSQLPKDRFSAERLKGVDSTLKIQPAKLEDSAVYLCASSFTGRTYNEQFFGPGTRLTVL.

The sample holds a few counts of this clone. The chain uses TRBV7-2 and TRBJ1-2; 8 bases align to TRBD1. CDR3 length: 14 amino acids. With V trimmed by 5 bases and J by 5 bases, 7 bases remained unmatched. From germline, CDR1 is SGHTA and CDR2 FQGNSA. The CDR3 loop is CASSPQGADYGYTF. CDR3 bases: TGTGCCAGCAGCCCCCAGGGGGCGGATTATGGCTACACCTTC.

V usage is TRBV19 and J usage is TRBJ2-7; 11 nucleotides align to TRBD2. The CDR3 totals 19 residues. Germline CDR1 LNHDA, CDR2 SQIVND (reference sequence). After removal of 6 bases from V and 2 bases from J, the junction contained 18 bases not matched to a gene. The CDR3 sequence is CASRRDAKGTSGNTYEQYF. Here the CDR3 DNA reads TGTGCCAGTAGAAGGGACGCCAAAGGGACTAGCGGAAATACCTACGAGCAGTACTTC. Drawing the rest from reference TRBV19 and TRBJ2-7, the complete variable domain is DGGITQSPKYLFRKEGQNVTLSCEQNLNHDAMYWYRQDPGQGLRLIYYSQIVNDFQKGDIAEGYSVSREKKESFPLTVTSAQKNPTAFYLCASRRDAKGTSGNTYEQYFGPGTRLTVT.

Here the CDR3 DNA reads TGTGCCAGCAGCTTAGGACTAGTGGGGACCCAGTACTTC. Its protein product is CASSLGLVGTQYF. This chain links TRBV7-2 with TRBJ2-5; D perhaps matches TRBD2 (6 bases). Germline V gives CDR1 SGHTA, CDR2 FQGNSA. CDR3 length: 13 residues. The ends were cut back, 1 base at V and 7 bases at J, with 10 bases in the middle.

The genes are TRBV7-9 and TRBJ2-2; TRBD1 agrees at 8 bases. Germline CDR1 is SEHNR and CDR2 is FQNEAQ (reference sequence). V lost 5 bases, J lost 7 bases, and 9 bases stayed unmatched. The CDR3 length is 15 residues. The CDR3 nucleotides read TGTGCCAGCAGCCACGGACAGGGTGAGGGCGGGGAGCTGTTTTTT. It yields the protein CASSHGQGEGGELFF.

This clone was seen ten or more times. This sequence joins TRBV7-9 and TRBJ2-4; tentatively, D is TRBD1 (5 bases). The germline gives CDR1 SEHNR, CDR2 FQNEAQ (reference sequence). CDR3 size: 15 residues. V was pared by 6 bases and J by 5 bases, with 17 bases between. CDR3 sequence: CASRPPWGRENIQYF. For the CDR3, the DNA is TGTGCCAGCAGGCCACCGTGGGGCAGGGAAAACATTCAGTACTTC. The full variable domain, rest sourced from reference TRBV7-9 and TRBJ2-4, is DTGVSQNPRHKITKRGQNVTFRCDPISEHNRLYWYRQTLGQGPEFLTYFQNEAQLEKSRLLSDRFSAERPKGSFSTLEIQRTEQGDSAMYLCASRPPWGRENIQYFGAGTRLSVL.

The V call is TRBV6-2 or TRBV6-3, the J call TRBJ2-4, with D perhaps matching TRBD1 (6 bases). V lost 2 bases and J 3 bases, leaving 14 bases between the germline ends. CDR3 length: 16 residues. Per the germline V gene, CDR1 is MNHEY and CDR2 is SVGEGT. This CDR3 reads CASSYGGRGVKNIQYF. CDR3 DNA: TGTGCCAGCAGTTACGGAGGCAGGGGAGTCAAAAACATTCAGTACTTC.

This clone was detected once. This sequence joins TRBV15 and TRBJ1-3; the match to TRBD1 covers 9 bases. From germline, CDR1 is LNHNV and CDR2 YYDKDF (reference sequence). Germline trimming cut 3 bases from V and 6 bases from J; bases unmatched to any gene: 3. CDR3 length: 14 residues. CDR3 region: CATSRGTGLNTIYF. The CDR3 bases are TGTGCCACCAGCAGGGGGACAGGGCTAAACACCATATATTTT.